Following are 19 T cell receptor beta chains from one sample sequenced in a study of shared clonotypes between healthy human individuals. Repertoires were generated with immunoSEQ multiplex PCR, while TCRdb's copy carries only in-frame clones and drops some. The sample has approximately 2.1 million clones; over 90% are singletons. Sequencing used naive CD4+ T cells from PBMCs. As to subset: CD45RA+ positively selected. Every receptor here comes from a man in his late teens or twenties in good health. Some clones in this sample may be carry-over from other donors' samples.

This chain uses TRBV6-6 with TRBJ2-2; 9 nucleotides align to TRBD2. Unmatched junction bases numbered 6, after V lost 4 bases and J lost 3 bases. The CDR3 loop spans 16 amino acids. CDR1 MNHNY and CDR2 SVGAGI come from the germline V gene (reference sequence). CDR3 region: CASSSGLAIHTGELFF. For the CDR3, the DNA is TGTGCCAGCAGTTCCGGACTAGCGATCCACACCGGGGAGCTGTTTTTT.

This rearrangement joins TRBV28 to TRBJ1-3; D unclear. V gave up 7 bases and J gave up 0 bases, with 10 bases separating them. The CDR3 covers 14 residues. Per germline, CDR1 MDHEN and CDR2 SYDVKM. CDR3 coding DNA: TGTGCCAGCAACACAGCTTCCTCTGGAAACACCATATATTTT. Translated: CASNTASSGNTIYF.

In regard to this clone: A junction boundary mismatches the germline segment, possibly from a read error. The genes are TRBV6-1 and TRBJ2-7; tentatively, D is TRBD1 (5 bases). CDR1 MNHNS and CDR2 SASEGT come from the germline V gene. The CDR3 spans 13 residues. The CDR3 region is CASSESRYGAMNF. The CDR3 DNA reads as TGTGCCAGCAGTGAGAGCAGGTATGGGGCAATGAACTTC.

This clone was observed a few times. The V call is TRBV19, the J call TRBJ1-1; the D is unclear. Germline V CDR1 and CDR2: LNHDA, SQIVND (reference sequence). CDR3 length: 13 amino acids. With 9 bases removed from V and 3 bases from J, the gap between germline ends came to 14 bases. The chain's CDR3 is CASTPRQYTEAFF. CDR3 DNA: TGTGCCAGCACCCCGAGACAATACACTGAAGCTTTCTTT.

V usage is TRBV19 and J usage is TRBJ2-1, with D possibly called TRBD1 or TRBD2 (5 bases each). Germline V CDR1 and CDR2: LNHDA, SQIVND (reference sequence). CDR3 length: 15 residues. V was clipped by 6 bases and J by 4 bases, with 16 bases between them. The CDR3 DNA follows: TGTGCCAGTAGACCCCGGGGCACTGCTTACAATGAGCAGTTCTTC. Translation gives CASRPRGTAYNEQFF.

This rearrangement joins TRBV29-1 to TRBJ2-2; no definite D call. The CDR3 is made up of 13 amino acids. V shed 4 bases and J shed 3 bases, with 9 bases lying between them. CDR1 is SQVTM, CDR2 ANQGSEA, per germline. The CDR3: CSVVAAYTGELFF. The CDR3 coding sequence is TGCAGCGTTGTTGCGGCCTACACCGGGGAGCTGTTTTTT.

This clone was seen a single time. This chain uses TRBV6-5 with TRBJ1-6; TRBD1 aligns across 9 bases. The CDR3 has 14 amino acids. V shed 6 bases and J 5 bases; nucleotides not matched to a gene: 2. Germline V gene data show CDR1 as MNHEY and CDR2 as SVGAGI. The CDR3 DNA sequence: TGTGCCAGCAGGGGACAGGGAAATAATTCACCCCTCCACTTT. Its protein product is CASRGQGNNSPLHF.

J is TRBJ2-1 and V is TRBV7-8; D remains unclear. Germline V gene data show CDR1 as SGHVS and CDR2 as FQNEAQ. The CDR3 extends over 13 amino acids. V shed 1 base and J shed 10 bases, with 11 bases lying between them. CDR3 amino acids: CASSLDLPSEQFF. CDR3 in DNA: TGTGCCAGCAGCTTAGACCTCCCGTCAGAGCAGTTCTTC.

The chain's CDR3 is CASSLTLRELFF. Here the CDR3 DNA reads TGTGCCAGTAGTCTGACCCTAAGGGAGCTGTTTTTT. This rearrangement joins TRBV19 to TRBJ2-2; unclear D gene. This CDR3 has 12 amino acids. The germline gives CDR1 LNHDA, CDR2 SQIVND (reference sequence). V lost 5 bases, J lost 9 bases, and 10 bases lay in between.

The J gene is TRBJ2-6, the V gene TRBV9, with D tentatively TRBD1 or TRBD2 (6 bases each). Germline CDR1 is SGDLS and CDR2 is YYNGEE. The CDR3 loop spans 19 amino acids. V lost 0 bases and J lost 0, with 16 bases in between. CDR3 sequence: CASSVGWGASYSGANVLTF. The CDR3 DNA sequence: TGTGCCAGCAGCGTAGGCTGGGGGGCCTCTTACTCTGGGGCCAACGTCCTGACTTTC.

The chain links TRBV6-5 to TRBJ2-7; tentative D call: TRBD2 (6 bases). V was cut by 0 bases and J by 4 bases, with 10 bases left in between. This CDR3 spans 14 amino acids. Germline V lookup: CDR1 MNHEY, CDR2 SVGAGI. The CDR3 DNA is TGTGCCAGCAGTTACTCTAGCGGAGTTTACGAGCAGTACTTC. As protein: CASSYSSGVYEQYF.

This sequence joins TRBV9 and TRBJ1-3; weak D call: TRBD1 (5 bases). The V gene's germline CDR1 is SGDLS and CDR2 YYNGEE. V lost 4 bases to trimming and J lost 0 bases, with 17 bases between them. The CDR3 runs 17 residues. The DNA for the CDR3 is TGTGCCAGCAGCCCAATAAAGGGGATAGACTCTGGAAACACCATATATTTT. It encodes CASSPIKGIDSGNTIYF.

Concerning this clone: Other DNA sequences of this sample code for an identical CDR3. This CDR3 reads CASSFGGVRTDTQYF. The CDR3 region has the DNA TGCGCCAGCAGCTTCGGGGGAGTGCGCACAGATACGCAGTATTTT. The genes are TRBV5-1 and TRBJ2-3, with a possible D match to TRBD2 (6 bases). The V gene's germline CDR1 is SGHRS and CDR2 YFSETQ. V dropped 2 bases and J dropped 1 base, with 11 bases sitting between them. This CDR3 contains 15 residues.

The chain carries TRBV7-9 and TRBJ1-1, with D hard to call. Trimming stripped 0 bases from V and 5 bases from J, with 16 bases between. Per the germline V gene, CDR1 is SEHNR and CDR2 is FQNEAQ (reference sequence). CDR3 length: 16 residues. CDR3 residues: CASSLAEGSGRTEAFF. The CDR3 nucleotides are TGTGCCAGCAGCTTAGCGGAGGGTTCGGGCCGGACTGAAGCTTTCTTT.

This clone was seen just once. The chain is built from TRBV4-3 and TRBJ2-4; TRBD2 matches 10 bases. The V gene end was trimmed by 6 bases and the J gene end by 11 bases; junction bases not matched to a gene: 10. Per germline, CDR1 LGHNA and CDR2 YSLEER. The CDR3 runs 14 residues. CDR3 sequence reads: CASRNAEREGLQYF. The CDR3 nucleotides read TGCGCCAGCAGGAATGCGGAGCGGGAGGGTCTTCAGTACTTC.

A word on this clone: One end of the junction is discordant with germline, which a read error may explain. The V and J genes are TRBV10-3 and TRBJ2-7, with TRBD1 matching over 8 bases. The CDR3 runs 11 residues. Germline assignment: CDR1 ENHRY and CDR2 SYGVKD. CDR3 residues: CAISDRDRWDF. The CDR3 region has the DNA TGTGCCATCAGTGATAGGGACAGGTGGGACTTC.

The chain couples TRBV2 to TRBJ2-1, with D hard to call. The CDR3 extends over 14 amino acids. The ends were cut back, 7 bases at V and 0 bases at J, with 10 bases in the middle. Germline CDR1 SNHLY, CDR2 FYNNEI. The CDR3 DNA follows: TGTGCCAGCAAGGACGCTAGCTCCTACAATGAGCAGTTCTTC. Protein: CASKDASSYNEQFF.

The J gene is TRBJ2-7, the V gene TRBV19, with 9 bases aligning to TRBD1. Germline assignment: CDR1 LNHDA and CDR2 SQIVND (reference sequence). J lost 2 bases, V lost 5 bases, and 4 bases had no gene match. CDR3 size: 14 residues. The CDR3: CASSPGTGTYEQYF. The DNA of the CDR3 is TGTGCCAGTAGTCCCGGGACAGGGACCTACGAGCAGTACTTC.

The CDR3 protein is CASSQDWLAADTGELFF. In DNA form, the CDR3 reads TGTGCCAGCAGCCAAGATTGGCTAGCGGCGGACACCGGGGAGCTGTTTTTT. This rearrangement joins TRBV14 to TRBJ2-2; 7 nucleotides agree with TRBD2. The V gene's germline CDR1 is SGHDN and CDR2 FVKESK. J lost 3 bases, V lost 0 bases, and 7 bases had no gene match. The CDR3 sequence is 17 residues long.